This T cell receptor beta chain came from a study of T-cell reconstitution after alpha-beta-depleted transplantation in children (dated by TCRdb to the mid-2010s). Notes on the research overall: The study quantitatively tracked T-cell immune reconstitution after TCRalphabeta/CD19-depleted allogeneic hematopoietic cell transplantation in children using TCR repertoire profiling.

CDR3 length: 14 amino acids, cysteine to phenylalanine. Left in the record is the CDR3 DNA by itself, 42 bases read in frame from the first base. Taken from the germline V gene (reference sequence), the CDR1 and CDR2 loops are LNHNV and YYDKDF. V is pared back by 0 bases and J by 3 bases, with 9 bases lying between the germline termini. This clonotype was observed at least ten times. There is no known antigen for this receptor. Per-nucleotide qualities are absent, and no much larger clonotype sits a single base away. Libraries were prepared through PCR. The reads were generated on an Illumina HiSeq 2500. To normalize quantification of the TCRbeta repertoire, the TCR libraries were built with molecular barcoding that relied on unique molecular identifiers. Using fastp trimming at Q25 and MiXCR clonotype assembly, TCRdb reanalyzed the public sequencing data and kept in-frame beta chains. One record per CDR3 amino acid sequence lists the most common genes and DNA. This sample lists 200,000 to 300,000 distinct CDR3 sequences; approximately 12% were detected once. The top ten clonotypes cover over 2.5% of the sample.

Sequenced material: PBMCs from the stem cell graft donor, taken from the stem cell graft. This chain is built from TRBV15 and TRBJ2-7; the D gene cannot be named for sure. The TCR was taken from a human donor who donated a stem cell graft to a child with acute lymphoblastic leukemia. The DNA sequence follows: TGTGCCACCAGCAGAGATTCGACGGGCTACGAGCAGTACTTC. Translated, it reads CATSRDSTGYEQYF.